The rows below give T cell receptor beta chains drawn from one sample of a study of OX40 agonist ivuxolimab in advanced cancers. TCRdb's copy holds only in-frame clones and misses some; the assay was immunoSEQ multiplex PCR. The data contain about 59,000 clones, 87% of them singletons. Material: CD4+ or CD8+ T cells sorted from blood, obtained in a trial of the OX40 agonist ivuxolimab. Receptor source: an adult with an advanced solid tumor such as melanoma, head and neck, liver or kidney cancer. CDR3s include the opening cysteine and the closing phenylalanine or tryptophan. The D gene is left open where the match is weak.

cdr3_aa: CASSLGTGEYTEAFF; d_call: TRBD1; j_call: TRBJ1-1; v_call: TRBV5-1
cdr3_aa: CASSFQGGTQYF; d_call: NA; j_call: TRBJ2-3; v_call: TRBV7-2
cdr3_aa: CATSRDRLDEQYF; d_call: NA; j_call: TRBJ2-7; v_call: TRBV15
cdr3_aa: CASSSTSGGAGYTQYF; d_call: TRBD2; j_call: TRBJ2-3; v_call: TRBV5-5
cdr3_aa: CASSVGMGPLSEKLFF; d_call: NA; j_call: TRBJ1-4; v_call: TRBV9
cdr3_aa: CASSASTVREKLFF; d_call: NA; j_call: TRBJ1-4; v_call: TRBV6-1
cdr3_aa: CASSRDYNEQFF; d_call: NA; j_call: TRBJ2-1; v_call: TRBV5-4
cdr3_aa: CASSNHAGSYITFYGYTF; d_call: NA; j_call: TRBJ1-2; v_call: TRBV7-9
cdr3_aa: CASSPGGGNQPQHF; d_call: NA; j_call: TRBJ1-5; v_call: TRBV5-1
cdr3_aa: CASSARTGALNGANVLTF; d_call: TRBD1; j_call: TRBJ2-6; v_call: TRBV18
cdr3_aa: CASSIDSLSTNEKLFF; d_call: NA; j_call: TRBJ1-4; v_call: TRBV19
cdr3_aa: CASSLTGANVLTF; d_call: NA; j_call: TRBJ2-6; v_call: TRBV27
cdr3_aa: CASSSTQGALTGELFF; d_call: TRBD1; j_call: TRBJ2-2; v_call: TRBV9
cdr3_aa: CASSRPGASVNEAFF; d_call: NA; j_call: TRBJ1-1; v_call: TRBV19
cdr3_aa: CASISSGGGLGYTF; d_call: NA; j_call: TRBJ1-2; v_call: TRBV7-2
cdr3_aa: CASRSTGARETQYF; d_call: TRBD1; j_call: TRBJ2-5; v_call: TRBV27
cdr3_aa: CASRTTGLSTGELFF; d_call: NA; j_call: TRBJ2-2; v_call: TRBV7-2
cdr3_aa: CASIAPQHF; d_call: NA; j_call: TRBJ1-5; v_call: TRBV6-1
cdr3_aa: CSSPGVGMNTEAFF; d_call: NA; j_call: TRBJ1-1; v_call: TRBV29-1
cdr3_aa: CASGDLLYEQYF; d_call: NA; j_call: TRBJ2-7; v_call: TRBV2
cdr3_aa: CASSPPGQGYEQYF; d_call: TRBD1; j_call: TRBJ2-7; v_call: TRBV18
cdr3_aa: CASSAQGPLGYGYTF; d_call: NA; j_call: TRBJ1-2; v_call: TRBV9
cdr3_aa: CASSLVGERNEKLFF; d_call: NA; j_call: TRBJ1-4; v_call: TRBV27
cdr3_aa: CASSRGQGWYEQYF; d_call: TRBD1; j_call: NA; v_call: TRBV27
cdr3_aa: CASSLERRNTEAFF; d_call: NA; j_call: TRBJ1-1; v_call: TRBV5-8
cdr3_aa: CASSYGPQGTEQFF; d_call: TRBD1; j_call: TRBJ2-1; v_call: TRBV6-5
cdr3_aa: CASSTTGVGGYTF; d_call: TRBD1; j_call: TRBJ1-2; v_call: TRBV13
cdr3_aa: CAISESGTGSYNSPLHF; d_call: TRBD1; j_call: TRBJ1-6; v_call: TRBV10-3
cdr3_aa: CASSLLGGGGYEKLFF; d_call: TRBD1; j_call: TRBJ1-4; v_call: TRBV28
cdr3_aa: CASSSVQGRYEQYF; d_call: NA; j_call: TRBJ2-7; v_call: TRBV7-9
cdr3_aa: CAWKALDDYEQYF; d_call: NA; j_call: TRBJ2-7; v_call: TRBV30
cdr3_aa: CASSVAGHLTTYEQYF; d_call: NA; j_call: TRBJ2-7; v_call: TRBV9
cdr3_aa: CASSDVQGTDTQYF; d_call: NA; j_call: TRBJ2-3; v_call: TRBV2
cdr3_aa: CASSLIGGASTDTQYF; d_call: NA; j_call: TRBJ2-3; v_call: TRBV7-6
cdr3_aa: CAWSVPASGVSDTQYF; d_call: TRBD2; j_call: TRBJ2-3; v_call: TRBV30
cdr3_aa: CSVRQGAWGYTF; d_call: TRBD1; j_call: TRBJ1-2; v_call: TRBV29-1
cdr3_aa: CASSQDNRGGYNEQFF; d_call: TRBD2; j_call: TRBJ2-1; v_call: TRBV4-2
cdr3_aa: CASSFLRTLAYNEQFF; d_call: NA; j_call: TRBJ2-1; v_call: TRBV7-8
cdr3_aa: CSVSGTSGRAKGIDTQYF; d_call: TRBD2; j_call: TRBJ2-3; v_call: TRBV29-1
cdr3_aa: CASRDRNTEAFF; d_call: NA; j_call: TRBJ1-1; v_call: TRBV6-5
cdr3_aa: CASSEYRMGNWGQETQYF; d_call: NA; j_call: TRBJ2-5; v_call: TRBV25-1
cdr3_aa: CASSIEGEAFF; d_call: NA; j_call: TRBJ1-1; v_call: TRBV2
cdr3_aa: CASRVGQAGTQYF; d_call: NA; j_call: TRBJ2-5; v_call: TRBV12-5
cdr3_aa: CAISESGFNQPQHF; d_call: NA; j_call: TRBJ1-5; v_call: TRBV10-3
cdr3_aa: CASRLGGGYEQYF; d_call: NA; j_call: TRBJ2-7; v_call: TRBV28
cdr3_aa: CATGTGNSYEQYF; d_call: NA; j_call: TRBJ2-7; v_call: TRBV21-1
cdr3_aa: CATTAYNSPLHF; d_call: NA; j_call: TRBJ1-6; v_call: TRBV6-5